This record covers a single TCR beta chain. The data belong to a study of identical twins. TCRdb re-called the 5' RACE reads through MiXCR, storing one row per CDR3 protein. The data hold about 730,000 distinct CDR3 sequences, with 21% observed a single time. V gave up 5 bases and J gave up 2 bases, with 21 bases separating them. This CDR3 has 17 amino acids. The germline V gene encodes CDR1 SEHNR and CDR2 FQNEAQ (reference sequence). The data were also submitted as part of a second study, on T cells expressing NK-cell markers. This second study notes: Sorted CD3+CD56+NKG2C+, CD3+CD56+NKG2C- and CD3+CD56-NKG2C+ T cells provided the TCR beta repertoires.

The clonotype was recovered from a woman under 30 in good health. Sequences were obtained from PBMCs. The chain links TRBV7-9 to TRBJ1-2; a possible D gene is TRBD1 (6 bases). Here the CDR3 reads CASSVRTEYFSNYGYTF. The CDR3 nucleotides are TGTGCCAGCAGCGTTCGGACAGAATATTTCAGCAACTATGGCTACACCTTC.